Ten or more counts support the clone carrying this T cell receptor (beta chain). The antigen is undetermined. Time point indicated: patch test 3, about 24 weeks after DPC sensitization. Specified treatment: therapeutic diphenylcyclopropenone sensitization with weekly scalp DPC. V shed 6 bases, J shed 8 bases, and the junction held 8 bases outside the gene matches. This CDR3 has 14 amino acids. CDR1 LGHDT and CDR2 YNNKEL come from the germline V gene (reference sequence). The sample is drawn from a study of human T cells and chemical hapten exposure. Study-level information: In the approximately 24-week study, patients were dosed weekly with diphenylcyclopropenone on the scalp throughout. Minor pooled library volume differences mainly drove per-sample TCR yield variation. Study observations and caveats: PT1 expanded TCR counts and patch test score were linked, and their correlation was positive. Expanded TCRs created a significantly greater count of big CDR3 similarity clusters than controls did.

One entry per CDR3 protein, called by TCRdb with MiXCR from the RACE reads. The table has 80,000 to 100,000 distinct CDR3 sequences, 9.5% to 14% seen once. The receptor was isolated from a woman in her forties or fifties with alopecia areata. Some clones in this sample may be carry-over from other donors' samples. The sequencing used whole blood, collected in connection with sensitization to the hapten diphenylcyclopropenone (DPC). V usage is TRBV3-1 and J usage is TRBJ1-2; TRBD1 matches 11 bases. The CDR3 loop is CASRRTGGRDGYTF. DNA for the CDR3: TGTGCCAGCAGACGGACAGGGGGCCGAGACGGCTACACCTTC.